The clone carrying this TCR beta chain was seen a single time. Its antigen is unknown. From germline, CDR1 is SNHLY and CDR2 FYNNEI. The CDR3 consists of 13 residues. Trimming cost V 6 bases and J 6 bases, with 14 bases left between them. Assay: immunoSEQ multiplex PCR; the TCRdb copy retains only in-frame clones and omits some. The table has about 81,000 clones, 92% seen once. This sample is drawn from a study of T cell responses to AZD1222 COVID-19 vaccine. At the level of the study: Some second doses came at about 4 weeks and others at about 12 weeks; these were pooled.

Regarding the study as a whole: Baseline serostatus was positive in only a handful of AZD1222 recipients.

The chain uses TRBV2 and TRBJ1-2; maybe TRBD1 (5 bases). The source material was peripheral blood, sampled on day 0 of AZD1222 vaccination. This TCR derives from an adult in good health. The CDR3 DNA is TGTGCCAGCAGCGGGACTTGGGGGGATGGCTACACCTTC. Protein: CASSGTWGDGYTF.